Listed below are T cell receptor beta chains from one sample, sequenced in a study of spatial heterogeneity in lung cancer. TCRdb passed the 5' RACE reads through MiXCR, listing each CDR3 protein once. The sample holds some 3,400 distinct CDR3 sequences; approximately 6.1% are singletons and the top ten take more than 13%. The input for sequencing was lung tumor tissue, taken at surgery. The receptors were gathered from a male donor with early-stage non-small cell lung cancer. Each CDR3 is given with its conserved first and last residue. A D gene is named only where the DNA matches it firmly. Clone size is not always given. Where it is, it says once, few, many or a class for expanded clones.

cdr3_nt	cdr3_aa	v_call	j_call	clone_size	d_call
TGCAGCGGGCGGGGGGGCCTGGAGACCCAGTACTTC	CSGRGGLETQYF	TRBV29-1	TRBJ2-5	many	TRBD2
TGTGCCACCAGTGATACCGCCCGGACTAGCGGGGGTTGGGATGAGCAGTTCTTC	CATSDTARTSGGWDEQFF	TRBV24-1	TRBJ2-1	medium-sized	TRBD2
TGTGCCAGCAGTTCACAGCTTATAGCGGGGGGAGAGACCCAGTACTTC	CASSSQLIAGGETQYF	TRBV7-6	TRBJ2-5	medium-sized	TRBD2
TGCAGTGCTAGATTCAACAAAGAGGGAACAACCACCTTGAACACTGAAGCTTTCTTT	CSARFNKEGTTTLNTEAFF	TRBV20-1	TRBJ1-1	large	.
TGTGCCAGCAGCCCCGGACTAGCGGGGGGGCGGACAGATACGCAGTATTTT	CASSPGLAGGRTDTQYF	TRBV5-5	TRBJ2-3	medium-sized	TRBD2
TGCAGTGCCGCTAGCGGGGACCTCTCCTACGAGCAGTACTTC	CSAASGDLSYEQYF	TRBV20-1	TRBJ2-7	medium-sized	TRBD2
TGTGCCAGCAGTTCCCCTTTGGTGGCAGGGGTGTATGGCTACACCTTC	CASSSPLVAGVYGYTF	TRBV12-3/TRBV12-4	TRBJ1-2	medium-sized	.
TGTGCCAGCAGCGCATGGGGGTGGGAGACCTACAATGAGCAGTTCTTC	CASSAWGWETYNEQFF	TRBV9	TRBJ2-1	few	.
TGTGCCAGCAGCACCCAACAGGGGTCTGAAGCTTTCTTT	CASSTQQGSEAFF	TRBV4-2	TRBJ1-1	medium-sized	TRBD1
TGTGCCAGCAGCACTGGGACAGGGGGCGACTATGGCTACACCTTC	CASSTGTGGDYGYTF	TRBV7-8	TRBJ1-2	.	TRBD1
TGTGCCAGCAGCCAGGACACCTCCAATCAGCCCCAGCATTTT	CASSQDTSNQPQHF	TRBV7-9	TRBJ1-5	medium-sized	.
TGTGCCAGCAGCTTAGCAGGCTCCGGGACAGGGCCGCAGTTCTTC	CASSLAGSGTGPQFF	TRBV7-9	TRBJ2-1	medium-sized	TRBD1
TGTGCCAGCAGAACACAGGCCGTCTATGGCTACACCTTC	CASRTQAVYGYTF	TRBV28	TRBJ1-2	medium-sized	.
TGTGCCACCTCGGGGGCGCCCGGTTCTGGAAACACCATATATTTT	CATSGAPGSGNTIYF	TRBV28	TRBJ1-3	medium-sized	.
TGTGCTAGTGGTTTGCTGACTAGCGGGACCGGGGAGCTGTTTTTT	CASGLLTSGTGELFF	TRBV12-5	TRBJ2-2	many	TRBD2
TGTGCCAGCAGGTTAACAGGGGGCGCGGCTCAGCCCCAGCATTTT	CASRLTGGAAQPQHF	TRBV12-3/TRBV12-4	TRBJ1-5	medium-sized	TRBD1
TGTGCCAGCAGCCAAGACCAGGGGGCAACTAATGAAAAACTGTTTTTT	CASSQDQGATNEKLFF	TRBV3-1	TRBJ1-4	medium-sized	TRBD1
TGTGCCAGCAGCGCTGAGCCGGGGCGAGGAGGAAACACTGAAGCTTTCTTT	CASSAEPGRGGNTEAFF	TRBV5-4	TRBJ1-1	medium-sized	.
TGCAGCGTTAGGAGGGTGGTTCCAGAGACCCAGTACTTC	CSVRRVVPETQYF	TRBV29-1	TRBJ2-5	medium-sized	.
TGTGCCAGCACCTTGGACGGACACGGGCCGCAGTATTTT	CASTLDGHGPQYF	TRBV6-4	TRBJ2-3	medium-sized	.
TGTGCCAGCAGCCAAGATAGGCGCACAGATACGCAGTATTTT	CASSQDRRTDTQYF	TRBV3-1	TRBJ2-3	medium-sized	.
TGTGCCAGCAGTCATAGGGAGGGGAAGAACGGGGAGCTGTTTTTT	CASSHREGKNGELFF	TRBV5-4	TRBJ2-2	medium-sized	TRBD2
TGCGCCAGCAGCGAGACAGGGGGCGGCCTGGGTCAGCCCCAGCATTTT	CASSETGGGLGQPQHF	TRBV4-1	TRBJ1-5	many	TRBD1
TGTGCCAGCAGCCAGCGTAATGAAGCTTTCTTT	CASSQRNEAFF	TRBV3-1	TRBJ1-1	medium-sized	.
TGTGCCAGCAGCTCCTCCGGGACTAGCGGAAGCTACGAGCAGTACTTC	CASSSSGTSGSYEQYF	TRBV7-2	TRBJ2-7	medium-sized	TRBD2
TGTGCCAGCAGCTTCGTCCTGGCCGGGGAGCTGTTTTTT	CASSFVLAGELFF	TRBV7-8	TRBJ2-2	few	.
TGTGCCAGCAGCGCGAACCCCCCCGGGGAGCTGTTTTTT	CASSANPPGELFF	TRBV7-2	TRBJ2-2	many	.
TGCAGTGCTGTCTTTCCCGCTAACTATGGCTACACCTTC	CSAVFPANYGYTF	TRBV20-1	TRBJ1-2	medium-sized	.
TGTGCCAGCAGCCAATCCCAACCCCACACTGAAGCTTTCTTT	CASSQSQPHTEAFF	TRBV16	TRBJ1-1	medium-sized	.
TGTGCCAGCAGACGGGATTCAGATACGCAGTATTTT	CASRRDSDTQYF	TRBV5-6	TRBJ2-3	medium-sized	.
TGTGCCAGCAGCGCGAGACAGCTTTCCTACGAGCAGTACTTC	CASSARQLSYEQYF	TRBV7-2	TRBJ2-7	many	.
TGCAGTGCTGACTTGCTGTACAATGAGCAGTTCTTC	CSADLLYNEQFF	TRBV20-1	TRBJ2-1	many	.
TGTGCCAGCAGCCTAGGAGGATCAGATACGCAGTATTTT	CASSLGGSDTQYF	TRBV7-2	TRBJ2-3	many	.
TGTGCCAGCAGTTTGGGCCGGCGGGGGTATCAGCCCCAGCATTTT	CASSLGRRGYQPQHF	TRBV28	TRBJ1-5	medium-sized	.
TGCGCCAGCAGCTATGACATTCGAGACACTGAAGCTTTCTTT	CASSYDIRDTEAFF	TRBV5-1	TRBJ1-1	medium-sized	.
TGTGCCAGCAGCCCTAATTTGGGTTCTAGCACAGATACGCAGTATTTT	CASSPNLGSSTDTQYF	TRBV12-3/TRBV12-4	TRBJ2-3	medium-sized	.
TGTGCCAGCAGTGCCAACCGACAGGCCTCCTACGAGCAGTACTTC	CASSANRQASYEQYF	TRBV2	TRBJ2-7	medium-sized	.
TGTGCCAGCAGTTCGGATTCGGGGTCGTACGAGCAGTACTTC	CASSSDSGSYEQYF	TRBV5-4	TRBJ2-7	medium-sized	.
TGTGCCAGCAGTGACAGTGGGTCCTACGAGCAGTACTTC	CASSDSGSYEQYF	TRBV28	TRBJ2-7	medium-sized	.
TGTGCCAGCAGTAAGACAGGGAGATCCTCCTACGAGCAGTACTTC	CASSKTGRSSYEQYF	TRBV25-1	TRBJ2-7	medium-sized	TRBD1
TGTGCCAGCAGCTCCACACCCGGGATGGGCGAAGCTTTCTTT	CASSSTPGMGEAFF	TRBV7-2	TRBJ1-1	medium-sized	.
TGCAGCGTACGTTTAGACGGAGGGGAGACCCAGTACTTC	CSVRLDGGETQYF	TRBV29-1	TRBJ2-5	.	.
TGCGCCAGCAGCTTGGGGGTCGGACAGGGGACACAAGAGACCCAGTACTTC	CASSLGVGQGTQETQYF	TRBV5-1	TRBJ2-5	medium-sized	TRBD1
TGCGCCAGCAGCCAAGATCGGGGTGGGGACTCCTCCAAAAACATTCAGTACTTC	CASSQDRGGDSSKNIQYF	TRBV4-3	TRBJ2-4	many	.
TGTGCCAGCGTGAGTGGGGGGGACGGGCAGTACTTC	CASVSGGDGQYF	TRBV2	TRBJ2-7	medium-sized	TRBD2
TGTGCCAGCAGCCAGCGGCCGAACACCGGGGAGCTGTTTTTT	CASSQRPNTGELFF	TRBV4-2	TRBJ2-2	medium-sized	.
TGCAGCGCCTGGACTAGCGAAGGAGGAGATACGCAGTATTTT	CSAWTSEGGDTQYF	TRBV29-1	TRBJ2-3	medium-sized	TRBD2
TGTGCCAGCAGAAAACAAACCGGGACAGGGATACGAGCTTTCTTT	CASRKQTGTGIRAFF	TRBV25-1	TRBJ1-1	many	TRBD1
TGCAGCGTTCTCCGACAGTCTAGCACAGATACGCAGTATTTT	CSVLRQSSTDTQYF	TRBV29-1	TRBJ2-3	medium-sized	.
TGTGCCAGCTCACCGAGCGGGGGGGCAGATTCGCAGTATTTC	CASSPSGGADSQYF	TRBV18	TRBJ2-3	.	TRBD2
TGTGCCAGCAGCCGGGACGGCGAAGAGACCCAGTACTTC	CASSRDGEETQYF	TRBV7-3	TRBJ2-5	medium-sized	.
TGTGCCAGCAGCTTAGACAGGGCAGATACGCAGTATTTT	CASSLDRADTQYF	TRBV7-3	TRBJ2-3	many	TRBD1
TGCAGTGCTAGAGATCCCGGCAGGGGGCAAGAGACCCAGTACTTC	CSARDPGRGQETQYF	TRBV20-1	TRBJ2-5	medium-sized	TRBD1
TGCTGCGGACAGGGTAGGCCCGGGGAGCTGTTTTTT	CCGQGRPGELFF	TRBV20-1	TRBJ2-2	.	TRBD1
TGTGCCAGCAGTGACGGGAGGAAGGGGACTAATGAAAAACTGTTTTTT	CASSDGRKGTNEKLFF	TRBV6-4	TRBJ1-4	medium-sized	.
TGTGCCAGCAGTTACTCGGGGGATACCCAGTACTTC	CASSYSGDTQYF	TRBV6-5	TRBJ2-5	large	.
TGTGCCTGGAGTGCCTGGGACAGAACCTACAATGAGCAGTTCTTC	CAWSAWDRTYNEQFF	TRBV30	TRBJ2-1	medium-sized	TRBD1
TGTGCCAGCAGTTTACAGACAAACTACGAGCAGTACTTC	CASSLQTNYEQYF	TRBV28	TRBJ2-7	.	.
TGTGCCAGCAGTTACTCAGAAGAGACCCAGTACTTC	CASSYSEETQYF	TRBV6-2/TRBV6-3	TRBJ2-5	medium-sized	.